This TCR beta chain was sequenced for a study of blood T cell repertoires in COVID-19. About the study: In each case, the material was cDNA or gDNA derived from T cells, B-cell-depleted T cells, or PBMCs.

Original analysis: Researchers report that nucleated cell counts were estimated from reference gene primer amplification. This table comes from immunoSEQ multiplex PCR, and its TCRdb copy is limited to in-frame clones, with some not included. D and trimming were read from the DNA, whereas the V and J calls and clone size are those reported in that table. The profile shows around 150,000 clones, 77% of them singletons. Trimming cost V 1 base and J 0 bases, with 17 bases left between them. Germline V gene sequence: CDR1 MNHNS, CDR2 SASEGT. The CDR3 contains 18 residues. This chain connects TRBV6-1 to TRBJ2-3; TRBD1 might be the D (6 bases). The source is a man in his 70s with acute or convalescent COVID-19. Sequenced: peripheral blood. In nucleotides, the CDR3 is TGTGCCAGCAGTGAAGAGCCCCCGGGACACCTTAGCACAGATACGCAGTATTTT. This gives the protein CASSEEPPGHLSTDTQYF.